Below, 3 T cell receptor beta chains from the same sample are listed, as sequenced in a study of control samples from healthy donors and cancer patients. TCRdb's copy holds only in-frame clones and misses some; the assay was immunoSEQ multiplex PCR. The sample lists 150,000 or so clones, around 90% occurring once. The sample consisted of blood. The receptor source for this set is a man younger than 30 in good health.

The chain links TRBV7-2 to TRBJ2-7; D gene unclear. V was cut by 2 bases and J by 1 base, with 9 bases left in between. The CDR3 has 14 amino acids. Germline CDR1 is SGHTA and CDR2 is FQGNSA. CDR3 protein: CASSLHGRSYEQYF. In DNA form, the CDR3 reads TGTGCCAGCAGCTTACATGGAAGGTCCTACGAGCAGTACTTC.

The count of this clone is one. The rearrangement links TRBV2 to TRBJ2-1; perhaps D is TRBD1 or TRBD2 (5 bases each). V was shortened by 7 bases and J by 3 bases, with 16 bases between the two germline ends. Germline lookup yields CDR1 SNHLY and CDR2 FYNNEI. The CDR3 consists of 15 residues. The CDR3 DNA follows: TGTGCCAGCATTAGACCCGAGGGGTACTACAATGAGCAGTTCTTC. Translation gives CASIRPEGYYNEQFF.

This clone was seen a single time. V gene TRBV27 combines with J gene TRBJ2-7, with 9 nucleotides matching TRBD1. The CDR3 consists of 14 residues. Germline trimming cut 2 bases from V and 3 bases from J; bases unmatched to any gene: 2. Germline CDR1 and CDR2: MNHEY and SMNVEV (reference sequence). The CDR3 bases are TGTGCCAGCAGTTTAAAGGACAGGGGCTACGAGCAGTACTTC. Translation gives CASSLKDRGYEQYF.